This T cell receptor (beta chain) is from a study of blood T cell repertoires in COVID-19. Study context: Some COVID-19 samples were acute and others convalescent; all came from the United States, Italy and Spain. The analysed material was cDNA or gDNA that came from T cells, B-cell-depleted T cells, or PBMCs.

This CDR3 is built from 13 residues. With 9 bases clipped from V and 4 bases from J, the junction kept 8 bases outside the gene matches. The V gene's germline CDR1 is MNHEY and CDR2 SVGAGI. Methods used by the authors: Amplification of reference gene primers was used by the study to estimate nucleated cell counts. Sequencing used immunoSEQ multiplex PCR; TCRdb keeps in-frame clones, though not all of them. V and J calls and clone size are copied from that table; D and trimming were computed from the DNA. The table shows under 250,000 clones, with around 86% occurring only once. The sequence derives from a woman aged 70-85 years with active or convalescent COVID-19. Sequenced: peripheral blood. The gene calls are TRBV6-5 and TRBJ1-2; 7 positions match TRBD1. The CDR3 region is CASRSRGLYGYTF. The CDR3, as DNA: TGTGCCAGTCGCTCGAGGGGGCTCTATGGCTACACCTTC.